These T cell receptor beta chains were read from a single sample in a study of blood T cell repertoires in COVID-19. Some clones are missing from TCRdb's copy, which holds only in-frame ones; the method was immunoSEQ multiplex PCR. The sample comprises some 400,000 clones, approximately 87% of which are singletons, and 2.3% rests with the top ten. Source material: peripheral blood. Receptors originate from a woman aged 55-70 years with COVID-19, enrolled during active disease. The CDR3 runs from the conserved cysteine through the conserved F or W. The order of the fields is D gene, clone size, V gene, J gene, CDR3 DNA, CDR3 protein. The D gene is left open where the match is weak. Clone size, where shown, is once, few, many, or a class for clones that have expanded.

D: TRBD1; size: -; V: TRBV18; J: TRBJ2-6; DNA: TGTGCCAGCTCACCACGGCAAACAGGGGCTGGGGCCAACGTCCTGACTTTC; CDR3: CASSPRQTGAGANVLTF
D: TRBD2; size: -; V: TRBV9; J: TRBJ2-2; DNA: TGTGCCAGCAGCGGTAGCGGGGGGTACACCGGGGAGCTGTTTTTT; CDR3: CASSGSGGYTGELFF
D: TRBD2; size: -; V: TRBV5-1; J: TRBJ2-5; DNA: TGCGCCAGCAGATCTAGCGGGGGGGCCGGGGAGACCCAGTACTTC; CDR3: CASRSSGGAGETQYF
D: -; size: once; V: TRBV6-2/TRBV6-3; J: TRBJ2-7; DNA: TGTGCCAGCAGTTACGAGGGCCGGAAGGACGAGCAGTACTTC; CDR3: CASSYEGRKDEQYF
D: -; size: -; V: TRBV5-1; J: TRBJ1-6; DNA: TGCGCCAGCAGGGCGGGGACTGTGAATTCACCCCTCCACTTT; CDR3: CASRAGTVNSPLHF
D: TRBD1; size: -; V: TRBV28; J: TRBJ1-6; DNA: TGTGCCAGTTGGGACAGCTATAATTCACCCCTCCACTTT; CDR3: CASWDSYNSPLHF
D: TRBD1; size: -; V: TRBV4-2; J: TRBJ2-3; DNA: TGTGCCAGCAGCCAAGAAACAGGGGGGAGCACAGATACGCAGTATTTT; CDR3: CASSQETGGSTDTQYF
D: TRBD1; size: -; V: TRBV5-4; J: TRBJ1-2; DNA: TGTGCCAGCAGCTGGGACAGGGGGCTGTTGGGCTACACCTTC; CDR3: CASSWDRGLLGYTF
D: -; size: -; V: TRBV5-1; J: TRBJ1-1; DNA: TGCGCCAGCACCCCCGGGGGACCACAAGCTTTCTTT; CDR3: CASTPGGPQAFF
D: -; size: -; V: TRBV11-2; J: TRBJ1-1; DNA: TGTGCCAGCAGCTTAGAGGCCCCTAACACTGAAGCTTTCTTT; CDR3: CASSLEAPNTEAFF
D: TRBD1; size: -; V: TRBV3-1/TRBV3-2; J: TRBJ2-1; DNA: TGTGCCAGCAGCCCACAGGGGAGTACCTACAATGAGCAGTTCTTC; CDR3: CASSPQGSTYNEQFF
D: -; size: once; V: TRBV28; J: TRBJ1-2; DNA: TGTGCCAGCAGCAGGGGCCCAGGGTATGGCTACACCTTC; CDR3: CASSRGPGYGYTF
D: TRBD1; size: -; V: TRBV5-6; J: TRBJ1-2; DNA: TGTGCCAGCAGCTCCATCCGGGCGGACAGGGGGCCTGGAGGCTACACCTTC; CDR3: CASSSIRADRGPGGYTF
D: TRBD1; size: -; V: TRBV6-5; J: TRBJ2-5; DNA: TGTGCCAGCAGTTACCGGGACAGTCAAGAGACCCAGTACTTC; CDR3: CASSYRDSQETQYF
D: TRBD1; size: -; V: TRBV6-5; J: TRBJ1-2; DNA: TGTGCCAGCAGTTACTTCGGGACAGAGTTTTTCTATGGCTACACCTTC; CDR3: CASSYFGTEFFYGYTF
D: TRBD2; size: -; V: TRBV7-9; J: TRBJ2-3; DNA: TGTGCCAGCAGCTTAAGCGGGGGGGCAACAGATACGCAGTATTTT; CDR3: CASSLSGGATDTQYF
D: -; size: -; V: TRBV2; J: TRBJ2-3; DNA: TGTGCCAGCAGTGATTTGGGGGGGCGCACAGATACGCAGTATTTT; CDR3: CASSDLGGRTDTQYF
D: -; size: -; V: TRBV12-5; J: TRBJ2-5; DNA: TGTGCTAGTGGTTTGTCCCGGGAGACCCAGTACTTC; CDR3: CASGLSRETQYF
D: -; size: -; V: TRBV5-4; J: TRBJ2-7; DNA: TGTGCCAGCAGCCCCGGGCGGGACGGAACCTACGAGCAGTACTTC; CDR3: CASSPGRDGTYEQYF
D: -; size: -; V: TRBV12-3/TRBV12-4; J: TRBJ2-5; DNA: TGTGCCAGCGGGAGTGGGACCCAGTACTTC; CDR3: CASGSGTQYF
D: -; size: few; V: TRBV10-3; J: TRBJ1-1; DNA: TGTGCCATCAGTGAGGCGCACCAGGGGACTGAAGCTTTCTTT; CDR3: CAISEAHQGTEAFF
D: TRBD1; size: once; V: TRBV30; J: TRBJ1-1; DNA: TGTGCCTGGAGTCTAGGACAGGGGGACACTGAAGCTTTCTTT; CDR3: CAWSLGQGDTEAFF
D: -; size: -; V: TRBV6-2/TRBV6-3; J: TRBJ2-5; DNA: TGTGCCAGCAGTTACCCTGGGGGGGGGCGCTACCAAGAGACCCAGTACTTC; CDR3: CASSYPGGGRYQETQYF
D: TRBD1; size: -; V: TRBV3-1/TRBV3-2; J: TRBJ2-5; DNA: TGTGCCAGCAGCCAAGGTTCCGGGACAGTATTAATGGAGACCCAGTACTTC; CDR3: CASSQGSGTVLMETQYF